Below, one T cell receptor (beta chain) is given with its context. Its specificity is unknown. Drawing of peripheral blood yielded 8.5 to 10 milliliters from each donor. Each sample provided at least 5.5 micrograms of extracted total RNA. Through a sample-barcoded 5' primer and a J-beta primer mix, a second PCR was run for roughly 6 to 12 cycles. Each cDNA molecule carried a tag from a template-switch adaptor that contained 12 random nucleotides. Each CDR3 protein is one row after TCRdb ran MiXCR on the 5' RACE reads. The repertoire holds about 570,000 distinct CDR3 sequences, with about 26% as singletons. These data come from a study of blood T cells in healthy people across ages. The study, taken as a whole, reports: Among T cells, TCR beta diversity per million cells dropped roughly linearly as age rose.

The V gene lost 6 bases and the J gene lost 8 bases, with 17 bases spanning the gap. CDR1 is SGHAT and CDR2 is FQNNGV in the germline V gene. This CDR3 is built from 14 residues. This receptor was identified in an older woman in good health. Sequencing input: blood. The rearrangement links TRBV11-2 to TRBJ2-1, with D possibly being TRBD2 (6 bases). CDR3 in amino acids: CASRRSGLGDEQFF. The CDR3 coding sequence is TGTGCCAGCAGACGAAGCGGGCTGGGGGATGAGCAGTTCTTC.